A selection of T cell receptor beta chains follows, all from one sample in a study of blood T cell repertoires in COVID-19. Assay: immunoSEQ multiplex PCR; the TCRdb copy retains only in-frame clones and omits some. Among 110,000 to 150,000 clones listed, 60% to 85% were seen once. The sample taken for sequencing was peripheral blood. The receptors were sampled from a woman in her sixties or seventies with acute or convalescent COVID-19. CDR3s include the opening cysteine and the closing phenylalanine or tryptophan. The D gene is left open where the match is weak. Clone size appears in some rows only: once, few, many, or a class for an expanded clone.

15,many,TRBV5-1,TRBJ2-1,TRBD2,CASQLGLAVYNEQFF,TGCGCCAGCCAATTGGGACTAGCGGTCTACAATGAGCAGTTCTTC
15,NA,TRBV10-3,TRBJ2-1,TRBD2,CAIRLAGGVGNEQFF,TGTGCCATCAGACTAGCGGGAGGTGTGGGTAATGAGCAGTTCTTC
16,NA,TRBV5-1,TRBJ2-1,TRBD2,CASSPFSGRSYNEQFF,TGCGCCAGCAGCCCCTTTAGCGGGCGCTCCTACAATGAGCAGTTCTTC
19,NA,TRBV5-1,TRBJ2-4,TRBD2,CASSGGEREGPLAKNIQYF,TGCGCCAGCAGCGGAGGGGAGCGGGAGGGACCCCTAGCCAAAAACATTCAGTACTTC
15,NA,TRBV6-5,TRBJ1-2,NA,CASQYGTAGWDGYTF,TGTGCCAGCCAATACGGAACAGCTGGTTGGGATGGCTACACCTTC
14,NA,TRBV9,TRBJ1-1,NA,CASSLQGMNTEAFF,TGTGCCAGCAGCCTCCAGGGTATGAACACTGAAGCTTTCTTT
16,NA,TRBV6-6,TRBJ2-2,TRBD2,CASSYVSGRAPGELFF,TGTGCCAGCAGTTACGTTAGCGGGAGGGCCCCCGGGGAGCTGTTTTTT
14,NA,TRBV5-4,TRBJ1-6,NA,CASSLNGPDSPLHF,TGTGCCAGCAGCTTGAATGGCCCAGATTCACCCCTCCACTTT
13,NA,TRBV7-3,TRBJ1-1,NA,CASSSTMNTEAFF,TGTGCCAGCAGCTCTACGATGAACACTGAAGCTTTCTTT
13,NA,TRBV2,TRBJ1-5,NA,CASSEDNDQPQHF,TGTGCCAGCAGCGAGGACAACGATCAGCCCCAGCATTTT
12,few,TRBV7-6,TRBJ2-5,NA,CASSSSFETQYF,TGTGCCAGCAGCTCTAGTTTTGAGACCCAGTACTTC
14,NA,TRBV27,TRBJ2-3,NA,CASSLKANTDTQYF,TGTGCCAGCAGTTTAAAAGCGAACACAGATACGCAGTATTTT
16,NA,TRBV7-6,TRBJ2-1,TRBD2,CASSSTGLAGSGEQFF,TGTGCCAGCAGCTCAACGGGACTAGCGGGGTCCGGTGAGCAGTTCTTC
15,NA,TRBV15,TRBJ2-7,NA,CATSRDRGRYYEQYF,TGTGCCACCAGCAGGGATCGGGGTCGCTACTACGAGCAGTACTTC
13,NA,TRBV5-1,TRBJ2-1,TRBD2,CASSSGTSGTSFF,TGCGCCAGCAGCTCGGGGACTAGCGGGACTAGCTTCTTC
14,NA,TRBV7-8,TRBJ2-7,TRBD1,CASSLTGNSYEQYF,TGTGCCAGCAGCTTGACAGGGAACTCCTACGAGCAGTACTTC
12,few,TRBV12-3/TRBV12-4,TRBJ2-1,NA,CASRAPRGEQFF,TGTGCCAGCAGGGCCCCCCGCGGCGAGCAGTTCTTC
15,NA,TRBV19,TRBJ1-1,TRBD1,CASSYLTGGVNEAFF,TGTGCCAGTAGTTACCTTACAGGGGGCGTGAATGAAGCTTTCTTT
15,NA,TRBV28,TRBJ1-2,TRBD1,CASSLAGGSFYGYTF,TGTGCCAGCAGTTTGGCAGGGGGCAGCTTCTATGGCTACACCTTC
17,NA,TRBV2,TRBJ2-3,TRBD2,CASSEEPLAGSTDTQYF,TGTGCCAGCAGTGAGGAACCGCTAGCGGGATCCACAGATACGCAGTATTTT
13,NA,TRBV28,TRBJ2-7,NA,CASSPQVMGEQYF,TGTGCCAGCAGTCCTCAGGTGATGGGCGAGCAGTACTTC
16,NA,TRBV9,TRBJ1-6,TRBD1,CASSVAGTVKDSPLHF,TGTGCCAGCAGCGTAGCCGGGACAGTTAAGGATTCACCCCTCCACTTT
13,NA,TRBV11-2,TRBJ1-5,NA,CASSLDRDQPQHF,TGTGCCAGCAGCTTAGATCGGGATCAGCCCCAGCATTTT
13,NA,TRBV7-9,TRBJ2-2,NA,CASSLTYTGELFF,TGTGCCAGCAGCTTAACATACACCGGGGAGCTGTTTTTT
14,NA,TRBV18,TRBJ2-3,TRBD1,CASSRDRAGDTQYF,TGTGCCAGCTCACGGGACAGGGCGGGAGATACGCAGTATTTT
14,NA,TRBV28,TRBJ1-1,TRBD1,CASSQIHRGRQAFF,TGTGCCAGCAGTCAAATTCACAGGGGTCGCCAAGCTTTCTTT
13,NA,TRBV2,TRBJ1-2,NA,CASSEDRNYGYTF,TGTGCCAGCAGTGAAGACAGAAACTATGGCTACACCTTC